The present T cell receptor (beta chain) was sequenced within a study of cytomegalovirus exposure and HLA in healthy donors. Study-wide points: Most TCR sequences were rare, but some public TCRs occurred in many donors. Investigators reported some 150 TCR beta chains as tied to cytomegalovirus.

V lost 7 bases and J lost 5; bases outside the gene matches: 11. Germline CDR1 reads SQVTM; CDR2 reads ANQGSEA. This CDR3 is built from 13 residues. Only one count was recorded for this clone. Antigen: not known. Profiling relied on immunoSEQ multiplex PCR, and the TCRdb table lists in-frame clones only, not all of them. This sample has roughly 65,000 clones; approximately 94% occur once, and the top ten carry 4.4%. Donors were drawn from the 120-subject validation cohort, separate from the roughly 670-subject first cohort. The sequenced material came from PBMCs. This sequence joins TRBV29-1 and TRBJ2-7; TRBD1 matches 7 bases. This sequence originates from a man younger than 30 in good health and CMV-seropositive. The CDR3 DNA is TGCAGCGGGAAAGACAGGGTTGGAGACGAGCAGTACTTC. Its protein is CSGKDRVGDEQYF.